The entry below describes one TCR beta chain. This entry is derived from a study of shared T cell receptors in the human thymus. Sequencing was performed with immunoSEQ multiplex PCR; in TCRdb, only in-frame clones are kept and a portion is missing. Among around 340,000 clones, 85% to 95% were seen once, and the ten largest hold approximately 0.02%. Looked up from germline, CDR1 is SGHRS and CDR2 is YFSETQ. The V segment lost 3 bases and the J segment 2 bases; nucleotides outside the gene matches: 6. The CDR3 runs to 15 residues. The gene calls are TRBV5-1 and TRBJ2-7; 9 bases map to TRBD2. Sequencing was performed on thymocytes. The clonotype originates from a human donor. CDR3 sequence: CASSSPSGTPYEQYF. The CDR3 DNA reads TGCGCCAGCAGCTCGCCTAGCGGGACCCCCTACGAGCAGTACTTC.